Listed below are T cell receptor beta chains from one sample, sequenced in a study of T-cell reconstitution after alpha-beta-depleted transplantation in children. TCRdb re-derived calls from the PCR reads in MiXCR, one entry per CDR3 protein. This sample has about 440,000 distinct CDR3 sequences, with over 40% found just once. The sample in question was PBMCs, obtained before TCRalphabeta/CD19-depleted stem cell transplant. The receptor source for this set is a girl aged 2 to 9 with aplastic anemia, due to receive a stem cell transplant. Each CDR3 is given with its conserved first and last residue. The D gene is left open where the match is weak. Clone size is shown for a subset of rows, as once, few, many or a class of expanded clone.

d_gene | j_gene | abundance | v_gene | CDR3aa | CDR3nt
NA | TRBJ2-1 | NA | TRBV6-5 | CASSLGQFF | TGTGCCAGCAGCCTGGGGCAGTTCTTC
TRBD2 | TRBJ2-1 | NA | TRBV7-9 | CASSARLAGGMNEQFF | TGTGCCAGCAGCGCCAGACTAGCGGGAGGGATGAATGAGCAGTTCTTC
NA | TRBJ2-2 | many | TRBV12-3/TRBV12-4 | CASSLATATGELFF | TGTGCCAGCAGTTTAGCAACAGCAACCGGGGAGCTGTTTTTT
NA | TRBJ2-3 | few | TRBV9 | CASSRPGRPTQYF | TGTGCCAGCAGCCGTCCGGGACGGCCGACGCAGTATTTT
TRBD1 | TRBJ2-7 | NA | TRBV20-1 | CSARGDRGFSYEQYF | TGCAGTGCTAGGGGGGACAGGGGGTTTTCCTACGAGCAGTACTTC
NA | TRBJ1-5 | many | TRBV3-1 | CASSQTQNQPQHF | TGTGCCAGCAGCCAGACGCAGAATCAGCCCCAGCATTTT
NA | TRBJ2-7 | NA | TRBV29-1 | CSVAGLQPLYEQYF | TGCAGCGTTGCGGGGCTCCAGCCCCTCTACGAGCAGTACTTC
TRBD1 | TRBJ2-7 | few | TRBV7-6 | CASSLEGAAGEQYF | TGTGCCAGCAGCTTAGAGGGGGCGGCGGGCGAGCAGTACTTC
TRBD1 | TRBJ2-7 | NA | TRBV10-2 | CASNDRDPAYEQYF | TGCGCCAGCAACGACAGGGACCCAGCCTACGAGCAGTACTTC
NA | TRBJ2-1 | many | TRBV5-4 | CASSWRLHEQFF | TGTGCCAGCAGCTGGAGACTCCATGAGCAGTTCTTC
NA | TRBJ2-3 | NA | TRBV5-5 | CASSRDGSITDTQYF | TGTGCCAGCAGCCGGGACGGATCTATCACAGATACGCAGTATTTT
TRBD1 | TRBJ1-3 | NA | TRBV6-1 | CASSPGTGAVGNTIYF | TGTGCCAGCAGTCCCGGGACAGGGGCCGTTGGAAACACCATATATTTT
NA | TRBJ2-3 | NA | TRBV20-1 | CSARIEGAGTDTQYF | TGCAGTGCTAGAATCGAGGGTGCCGGTACAGATACGCAGTATTTT
NA | TRBJ1-5 | few | TRBV12-3/TRBV12-4 | CASRARIGVNQPQHF | TGTGCCAGCAGGGCCCGGATAGGGGTAAATCAGCCCCAGCATTTT
NA | TRBJ2-3 | NA | TRBV18 | CASSTGKTDTQYF | TGTGCCAGCTCAACAGGTAAAACAGATACGCAGTATTTT
NA | TRBJ2-7 | few | TRBV4-1 | CASSLLQDSDYEQYF | TGCGCCAGCAGCCTACTACAGGATTCTGACTACGAGCAGTACTTC
NA | TRBJ2-5 | NA | TRBV29-1 | CSVGTDGETQYF | TGCAGCGTCGGGACCGACGGAGAGACCCAGTACTTC